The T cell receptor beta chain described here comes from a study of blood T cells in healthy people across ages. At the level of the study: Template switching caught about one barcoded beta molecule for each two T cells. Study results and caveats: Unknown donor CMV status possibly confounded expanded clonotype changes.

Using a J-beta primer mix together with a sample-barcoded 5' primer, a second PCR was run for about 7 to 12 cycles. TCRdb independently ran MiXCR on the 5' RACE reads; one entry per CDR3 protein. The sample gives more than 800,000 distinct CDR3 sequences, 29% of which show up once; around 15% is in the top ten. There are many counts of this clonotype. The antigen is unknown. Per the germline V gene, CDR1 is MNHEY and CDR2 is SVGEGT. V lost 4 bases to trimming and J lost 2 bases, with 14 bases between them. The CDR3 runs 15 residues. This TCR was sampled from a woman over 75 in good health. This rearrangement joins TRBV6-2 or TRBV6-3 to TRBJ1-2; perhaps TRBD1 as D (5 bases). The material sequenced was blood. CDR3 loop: CASSSGASVNYGYTF. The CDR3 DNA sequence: TGTGCCAGCAGTTCCGGGGCCTCGGTCAACTATGGCTACACCTTC.